The 32 T cell receptor beta chains presented below share a single source sample, sequenced in a study of T cells in Graves' hyperthyroidism and ophthalmopathy. TCR beta CDR3 region amplification was performed from RNA transcripts. First-round RT-PCR targeting the TCR CDR3 was performed with the HTBI primer set. One entry per CDR3 protein results from TCRdb running MiXCR on the multiplex PCR reads. The sample consists of about 420,000 distinct CDR3 sequences, 15% to 17% of them appearing once. The specimen sequenced was blood. Receptor source: a woman younger than 30 with Graves' hyperthyroidism.

Ten or more counts support this clonotype. This rearrangement joins TRBV3-1 to TRBJ2-3, with 10 bases aligning to TRBD2. V was pared by 4 bases and J by 1 base, with 5 bases of the junction left unmatched. The CDR3 has 16 residues. Germline V gives CDR1 LGHDT, CDR2 YNNKEL (reference sequence). In DNA form, the CDR3 reads TGTGCCAGCAGCCGGCTTACTAGCGGGGGCACAGATACGCAGTATTTT. The encoded protein is CASSRLTSGGTDTQYF.

This clonotype showed up just a few times. The CDR3 nucleotides read TGTGCCAGCAGCATCAGCGGACAAGAGACCCAGTACTTC. It specifies CASSISGQETQYF. The rearrangement uses TRBV9 and TRBJ2-5; D possibly corresponds to TRBD2 (5 bases). The CDR3 has 13 residues. Germline loops: CDR1 SGDLS, CDR2 YYNGEE. V gave up 4 bases and J gave up 2 bases, with 9 bases separating them.

The rearrangement joins TRBV20-1 to TRBJ2-7; 7 nucleotides match TRBD1. V was clipped by 0 bases and J by 0 bases; unmatched bases: 8. The germline gives CDR1 DFQATT, CDR2 SNEGSKA (reference sequence). The CDR3 is 16 residues long. CDR3 loop: CSARDYDRDPSYEQYF. CDR3 sequence (DNA): TGCAGTGCTAGAGACTATGACAGGGACCCCTCCTACGAGCAGTACTTC.

The rearrangement links TRBV10-3 to TRBJ2-3; TRBD2 might be the D (6 bases). In germline, CDR1 is ENHRY, CDR2 SYGVKD. This CDR3 region has 13 residues. V was clipped by 7 bases and J by 9 bases, with 17 bases between them. The CDR3 sequence: CAITSGASETQYF. The CDR3 nucleotides read TGTGCCATCACCTCCGGGGCTAGCGAGACGCAGTATTTT.

There are a few counts of this clonotype. This chain links TRBV9 with TRBJ1-1; the match to TRBD1 covers 7 bases. The CDR3 consists of 14 residues. Germline CDR1 SGDLS, CDR2 YYNGEE. The junction had 8 bases not matched to a gene; V was cut back by 5 bases and J by 4 bases. The CDR3 reads CASSPTGSGTEAFF. DNA of the CDR3: TGTGCCAGCAGTCCGACAGGGTCGGGCACTGAAGCTTTCTTT. Variable domain in full (rest from reference TRBV9 and TRBJ1-1): DSGVTQTPKHLITATGQRVTLRCSPRSGDLSVYWYQQSLDQGLQFLIQYYNGEERAKGNILERFSAQQFPDLHSELNLSSLELGDSALYFCASSPTGSGTEAFFGQGTRLTVV.

This clonotype was seen at least ten times. V usage is TRBV27 and J usage is TRBJ1-1; D is perhaps TRBD1 (5 bases). The CDR3 is made up of 16 amino acids. Between the trimmed V and J ends, which lost 4 bases and 0 bases, there was a span of 15 bases. CDR1 is MNHEY and CDR2 is SMNVEV in the germline V gene (reference sequence). In DNA form, the CDR3 reads TGTGCCAGCAGTTCCAGGCGGGGGACCATGAACACTGAAGCTTTCTTT. Amino acid sequence: CASSSRRGTMNTEAFF.

This clonotype has a count of ten or more. The gene calls are TRBV28 and TRBJ2-3, with 14 positions matching TRBD2. The CDR3 loop spans 15 amino acids. Germline V gene data show CDR1 as MDHEN and CDR2 as SYDVKM. V shed 7 bases, J shed 6 bases, and the junction held 6 bases outside the gene matches. CDR3 coding DNA: TGTGCCAGCACAAGGACTAGCGGGGGGTGGGATACGCAGTATTTT. Encoded protein: CASTRTSGGWDTQYF.

The chain couples TRBV4-2 to TRBJ2-7; 12 positions agree with TRBD2. This CDR3 contains 19 residues. CDR1 is LGHNA and CDR2 is YNFKEQ in the germline V gene. V dropped 2 bases and J dropped 1; count of bases not matched to a gene: 12. The CDR3 nucleotides are TGTGCCAGCAGCCAACGTGCTAGCGGGGGGGCCTACGGTTCCTACGAGCAGTACTTC. This encodes CASSQRASGGAYGSYEQYF.

J is TRBJ1-5 and V is TRBV30, with 7 bases identical to TRBD1. Germline-derived CDR1 and CDR2 are GTSNPN and SVGIG (reference sequence). The CDR3 is 12 amino acids. Trimming took 4 bases from V and 5 from J; bases not matched to a gene: 2. CDR3 sequence (DNA): TGTGCCTGGACTGGACAGGATCAGCCCCAGCATTTT. Translating gives CAWTGQDQPQHF. Combining the CDR3 with reference TRBV30 and TRBJ1-5 gives the whole variable domain SQTIHQWPATLVQPVGSPLSLECTVEGTSNPNLYWYRQAAGRGLQLLFYSVGIGQISSEVPQNLSASRPQDRQFILSSKKLLLSDSGFYLCAWTGQDQPQHFGDGTRLSIL.

This clonotype has at least ten counts. This rearrangement joins TRBV19 to TRBJ1-5, with 7 bases fitting TRBD1. The CDR3 consists of 15 residues. The germline gives CDR1 LNHDA, CDR2 SQIVND (reference sequence). Trimming at V came to 6 bases and at J to 6 bases, leaving 11 bases not matched to a gene. The CDR3 protein is CASSPRQGWGQPQHF. The CDR3 bases are TGTGCCAGTAGCCCCAGACAGGGATGGGGTCAGCCCCAGCATTTT.

V and J are TRBV11-2 and TRBJ2-2; no firm D call. The CDR3 sequence is 14 residues long. The germline gives CDR1 SGHAT, CDR2 FQNNGV. Between the trimmed V and J ends, which lost 0 bases and 6 bases, there was a span of 8 bases. The CDR3 DNA sequence: TGTGCCAGCAGCTTAGATTTAAACGCCGGGGAGCTGTTTTTT. Translating gives CASSLDLNAGELFF. Using reference TRBV11-2 and TRBJ2-2 for the parts outside the CDR3, the full variable domain is EAGVAQSPRYKIIEKRQSVAFWCNPISGHATLYWYQQILGQGPKLLIQFQNNGVVDDSQLPKDRFSAERLKGVDSTLKIQPAKLEDSAVYLCASSLDLNAGELFFGEGSRLTVL.

This clonotype has ten or more counts. The CDR3 here is CASRTVENTEAFF. As DNA, the CDR3 is TGTGCCAGCAGGACAGTTGAAAACACTGAAGCTTTCTTT. The chain joins TRBV27 to TRBJ1-1, with D perhaps matching TRBD1 (5 bases). V lost 6 bases to trimming and J lost 2 bases, with 10 bases between them. Germline V gene data show CDR1 as MNHEY and CDR2 as SMNVEV (reference sequence). This CDR3 spans 13 amino acids.

The V gene is TRBV9, the J gene TRBJ1-2, with D tentatively TRBD1 (5 bases). This CDR3 is built from 15 residues. In germline, CDR1 is SGDLS, CDR2 YYNGEE. Trimming removed 0 bases at V and 4 bases at J, with 13 bases between. The CDR3 nucleotides read TGTGCCAGCAGCGTAGCCCCCTTCACAGGCTATGGCTACACCTTC. It yields the protein CASSVAPFTGYGYTF.

This clonotype was picked up many times. This chain connects TRBV12-5 to TRBJ1-6, with D unresolved. The CDR3 sequence is 13 residues long. Germline V CDR1 and CDR2: LGHNT, FRNRAP. V lost 2 bases and J 9 bases, leaving 8 bases between the germline ends. The CDR3 DNA follows: TGTGCTAGTGGTTTGACCTCGGGTTCACCCCTCCACTTT. The encoded protein is CASGLTSGSPLHF. The full variable domain, rest sourced from reference TRBV12-5 and TRBJ1-6, is DARVTQTPRHKVTEMGQEVTMRCQPILGHNTVFWYRQTMMQGLELLAYFRNRAPLDDSGMPKDRFSAEMPDATLATLKIQPSEPRDSAVYFCASGLTSGSPLHFGNGTRLTVT.

In its sample, this clonotype was seen a few times. The genes are TRBV19 and TRBJ1-6, with TRBD1 as a possible D gene (6 bases). Germline V gene sequence: CDR1 LNHDA, CDR2 SQIVND (reference sequence). The CDR3 runs 15 residues. With 2 bases removed from V and 7 bases from J, the gap between germline ends came to 12 bases. In nucleotides, the CDR3 is TGTGCCAGTAGTATACAGGGGTCGGCCAATTCACCCCTCCACTTT. It translates to CASSIQGSANSPLHF.

This chain links TRBV9 with TRBJ1-6; D is ambiguous. Between the trimmed V and J ends, which lost 4 bases and 0 bases, there was a span of 8 bases. Per the germline V gene, CDR1 is SGDLS and CDR2 is YYNGEE. This CDR3 comprises 15 residues. CDR3 amino acids: CASSPTSSYNSPLHF. DNA of the CDR3: TGTGCCAGCAGCCCTACGAGCTCCTATAATTCACCCCTCCACTTT.

This clonotype was observed at least ten times. The chain joins TRBV20-1 to TRBJ2-5; possible D gene TRBD1, 6 bases. Trimming left V 0 bases short and J 1 base short, with 15 bases between. CDR1 is DFQATT, CDR2 SNEGSKA, per germline (reference sequence). The CDR3 sequence is 16 residues long. The CDR3 reads CSARDPTPTGQETQYF. The CDR3 region has the DNA TGCAGTGCTAGAGACCCAACACCGACAGGCCAAGAGACCCAGTACTTC.

This clonotype was detected ten times or more. The J gene is TRBJ2-3, the V gene TRBV2, with D perhaps assigned TRBD1 or TRBD2 (5 bases each). The germline V gene encodes CDR1 SNHLY and CDR2 FYNNEI. The CDR3 consists of 15 residues. The V end lost 3 bases, the J end lost 0 bases, and 10 bases lay between the germline ends. The chain's CDR3 is CASSDLGDSTDTQYF. The CDR3 DNA follows: TGTGCCAGCAGTGATCTGGGGGACAGCACAGATACGCAGTATTTT.

Many counts were recorded for this clonotype. The gene calls are TRBV11-1 and TRBJ2-2, with D perhaps TRBD2 (5 bases). CDR1 is SGHAT, CDR2 FQDESV, per germline (reference sequence). The ends were cut back, 7 bases at V and 0 bases at J, with 12 bases in the middle. The CDR3 has 15 amino acids. The CDR3 DNA is TGTGCCAGCAAAGGCCGGGAAGCGAACACCGGGGAGCTGTTTTTT. This translates into CASKGREANTGELFF.

There are many counts of this clonotype. J is TRBJ1-5 and V is TRBV5-6, with D unresolved. Germline V gene lookup returns CDR1 SGHDT and CDR2 YYEEEE. The CDR3 is 13 amino acids. Trimming took off 1 base at V and 7 bases at J, with 9 bases between the two ends. CDR3 in DNA: TGTGCCAGCAGCTTGCAAGCGGGCCAGCCCCAGCATTTT. It codes for CASSLQAGQPQHF.

The V gene is TRBV5-1, the J gene TRBJ2-2; TRBD1 is a possible D gene (5 bases). The CDR3 runs 16 residues. Trimming took 0 bases from V and 4 from J, leaving 13 bases between them. Germline values: CDR1 SGHRS, CDR2 YFSETQ. CDR3 sequence reads: CASSLGERRATGELFF. CDR3 DNA: TGCGCCAGCAGCTTGGGGGAACGCAGGGCCACCGGGGAGCTGTTTTTT.

In its sample, this clonotype was seen many times. V gene TRBV7-9 combines with J gene TRBJ2-1; 7 nucleotides agree with TRBD1. The germline gives CDR1 SEHNR, CDR2 FQNEAQ (reference sequence). CDR3 length equals 14 residues. Trimming took 3 bases from V and 7 from J; bases not matched to a gene: 6. CDR3 protein: CASSFRGGLNEQFF. The CDR3 nucleotides read TGTGCCAGCAGCTTTAGAGGGGGCCTGAATGAGCAGTTCTTC. The full variable domain, with the rest looked up from reference TRBV7-9 and TRBJ2-1, is DTGVSQNPRHKITKRGQNVTFRCDPISEHNRLYWYRQTLGQGPEFLTYFQNEAQLEKSRLLSDRFSAERPKGSFSTLEIQRTEQGDSAMYLCASSFRGGLNEQFFGPGTRLTVL.

Ten or more counts support this clonotype. The V and J genes are TRBV11-3 and TRBJ2-7; TRBD2 is a possible D gene (5 bases). This CDR3 has 14 amino acids. The V and J ends lost 5 bases and 7 bases respectively, with 18 bases between them. Germline CDR1 and CDR2: SGHNT and YENEEA. CDR3: CASSLRAGDGEQYF. The CDR3 bases are TGTGCCAGCAGCCTCCGGGCGGGTGATGGAGAGCAGTACTTC.

The chain carries TRBV7-2 and TRBJ2-1, with D maybe TRBD1 (7 bases). The CDR3 runs 17 residues. CDR1 is SGHTA, CDR2 FQGNSA, per germline. Trimming took 2 bases from V and 4 from J, leaving 18 bases between them. CDR3 sequence reads: CASSLYRGLPFYNEQFF. CDR3 DNA sequence: TGTGCCAGCAGCTTATACAGGGGACTCCCCTTTTACAATGAGCAGTTCTTC.

The chain uses TRBV6-6 and TRBJ2-1, with D possibly TRBD2 on 6 matching bases. V was pared by 2 bases and J by 6 bases, with 11 bases between. The CDR3 extends over 14 amino acids. Looked up from germline, CDR1 is MNHNY and CDR2 is SVGAGI (reference sequence). CDR3 bases: TGTGCCAGCAGTTACGAGACTAGGTCCAATGAGCAGTTCTTC. It specifies CASSYETRSNEQFF.

CDR3 in amino acids: CSAQGQPYQPQHF. The DNA of the CDR3 is TGCAGTGCCCAGGGACAGCCCTATCAGCCCCAGCATTTT. The J gene is TRBJ1-5, the V gene TRBV20-1, with TRBD1 identical over 7 bases. The germline gives CDR1 DFQATT, CDR2 SNEGSKA (reference sequence). The CDR3 has 13 amino acids. J was trimmed by 5 bases and V by 6 bases; bases with no gene match: 7.

Ten or more counts support this clonotype. The chain combines TRBV6-1 with TRBJ1-3, with D uncertain. This CDR3 spans 13 amino acids. Germline values: CDR1 MNHNS, CDR2 SASEGT. The germline V and J ends were trimmed by 7 bases and 4 bases, with 11 bases remaining between them. The CDR3 reads CASILGLGNTIYF. The DNA of the CDR3 is TGTGCCAGCATCTTAGGGCTAGGAAACACCATATATTTT.

There are a few counts of this clonotype. A much larger clone differs by one base, so this may be a read error. V gene TRBV2 combines with J gene TRBJ1-5; D not resolved. V was clipped by 4 bases and J by 6 bases, with 10 bases between them. The CDR3 has 13 amino acids. Germline V gene lookup returns CDR1 SNHLY and CDR2 FYNNEI. CDR3 coding DNA: TGTGCCAGCAGTGGGAGGGAGTCTCAGCCCCAGCATTTT. Translating gives CASSGRESQPQHF.

This clonotype was seen repeatedly, ten times or more. The chain has TRBV29-1 and TRBJ2-7; weak D call: TRBD1 (6 bases). CDR1 SQVTM and CDR2 ANQGSEA come from the germline V gene. V shed 3 bases and J shed 5 bases, with 14 bases lying between them. The CDR3 length is 13 residues. CDR3 protein: CSVEFGTTNEQYF. The CDR3 nucleotides read TGCAGCGTTGAGTTTGGGACAACTAACGAGCAGTACTTC.

The chain recombines TRBV9 with TRBJ1-1; TRBD1 is a possible D gene (5 bases). CDR1 SGDLS and CDR2 YYNGEE come from the germline V gene. Trimming pared 0 bases from V and 7 bases from J, leaving 19 bases between. The CDR3 extends over 16 amino acids. The chain's CDR3 is CASSVGRRGMEGEAFF. As DNA, the CDR3 is TGTGCCAGCAGCGTAGGCCGGAGGGGCATGGAGGGTGAAGCTTTCTTT.

A few counts support this clonotype. The V gene is TRBV5-1, the J gene TRBJ2-5; 8 positions agree with TRBD1. V dropped 4 bases and J dropped 6; count of bases not matched to a gene: 14. Germline lookup yields CDR1 SGHRS and CDR2 YFSETQ. The CDR3 totals 16 residues. This CDR3 reads CASSLLPDRGRKTQYF. The CDR3 DNA sequence: TGCGCCAGCAGCCTTCTCCCAGACAGGGGTCGAAAGACCCAGTACTTC.

This sequence joins TRBV10-3 and TRBJ2-7; D call uncertain. Germline CDR1 is ENHRY and CDR2 is SYGVKD. The CDR3 length is 12 residues. The CDR3: CASTRPDYEQYF. The CDR3 DNA follows: TGTGCGAGTACGCGGCCCGACTACGAGCAGTACTTC.